Many counts were recorded for the clone carrying this T cell receptor (beta chain). Its antigen is not known. This record comes from a study of T cells after yellow fever vaccination. About the study: SMART-Seq v4 Ultra Low Input prepared the low-cell-number fractions. Study-level points and caveats: Sorted repertoires could include abundant contaminating clonotypes from bulk cells. Peaking on day 5 versus 15, the secondary response was faster but weaker.

TCR cDNA, made by 5'RACE template switching, carried an added universal primer site and UMIs. TCRdb processed the 5' RACE reads anew with MiXCR; each CDR3 protein has one entry. The sample holds about 330,000 distinct CDR3 sequences, around 6.8% seen once. CDR1 SGHRS and CDR2 YFSETQ come from the germline V gene. Trimming cost V 1 base and J 2 bases; bases outside gene matches: 5. This CDR3 comprises 15 residues. This chain connects TRBV5-1 to TRBJ2-5; TRBD2 aligns across 7 bases. The clonotype comes from a man between 18 and 35 years old who received the YFV17D yellow fever vaccine. The source material was PBMCs, sampled 45 days after the first yellow fever vaccination. The CDR3 DNA reads as TGCGCCAGCAGCTTGAAGTTAGCGGGTCAAGAGACCCAGTACTTC. Translation gives CASSLKLAGQETQYF.